These 26 T cell receptor beta chains were all obtained from the same sample, sequenced in a study of blood T cell repertoires in COVID-19. Libraries were prepared by immunoSEQ multiplex PCR; TCRdb keeps only in-frame clonotypes and omits some of them. This sample has over 120,000 clones, with around 87% found just once. The sample consisted of peripheral blood. The receptor set was obtained from a man aged 45-65 years who had recovered from COVID-19.

The chain carries TRBV12-5 and TRBJ2-2, with D possibly TRBD2 on 5 matching bases. The V gene lost 1 base and the J gene lost 7 bases, with 10 bases spanning the gap. Germline CDR1 is LGHNT and CDR2 is FRNRAP. The CDR3 consists of 14 residues. Here the CDR3 DNA reads TGTGCTAGTGGTTTGGCCCCGAGCGGCGGGGAGCTGTTTTTT. This encodes CASGLAPSGGELFF.

The CDR3 sequence is CASRGRQENSPLHF. Written as DNA, the CDR3 is TGTGCCAGTAGAGGGAGACAGGAAAATTCACCCCTCCACTTT. The rearrangement links TRBV19 to TRBJ1-6, with D maybe TRBD1 (6 bases). V lost 6 bases, J lost 7 bases, and 13 bases lay in between. The CDR3 is made up of 14 amino acids. Germline V lookup: CDR1 LNHDA, CDR2 SQIVND (reference sequence).

The CDR3 DNA is TGTGCCACCAGCAGAGTAGAGGGGGACCGGCCGGGGCCCCGAAACACTGAAGCTTTCTTT. Translating gives CATSRVEGDRPGPRNTEAFF. The gene calls are TRBV15 and TRBJ1-1, with D possibly matching TRBD1 (6 bases). Trimming stripped 1 base from V and 2 bases from J, with 26 bases between. CDR1 is LNHNV, CDR2 YYDKDF, per germline (reference sequence). This CDR3 region has 20 residues.

The CDR3 loop is CASSLVGGQETQYF. In DNA, the CDR3 is TGTGCCAGCAGCTTAGTCGGAGGACAAGAGACCCAGTACTTC. V gene TRBV11-2 combines with J gene TRBJ2-5; D may be TRBD2 (5 bases). From germline, CDR1 is SGHAT and CDR2 FQNNGV. Trimming removed 1 base from V and 2 bases from J, with 8 bases in between. The CDR3 has 14 residues.

The chain combines TRBV29-1 with TRBJ2-2; TRBD1 agrees at 9 bases. Trimming took 6 bases from V and 3 from J; bases not matched to a gene: 11. This CDR3 region has 16 residues. Germline V gene lookup returns CDR1 SQVTM and CDR2 ANQGSEA. CDR3 sequence (DNA): TGCAGCGTCCAAAAAGACAGGGGGTACGACACCGGGGAGCTGTTTTTT. Its protein product is CSVQKDRGYDTGELFF.

The chain combines TRBV25-1 with TRBJ1-1; D possibly corresponds to TRBD1 (6 bases). The CDR3 runs to 13 residues. Germline V CDR1 and CDR2: MGHDK, SYGVNS. Deletions cut 8 bases from V and 0 bases from J, with 10 bases between. The CDR3 spells CASENRVNTEAFF. CDR3 nucleotide sequence: TGTGCCAGCGAAAACAGGGTGAACACTGAAGCTTTCTTT. The whole variable domain, filled in from reference TRBV25-1 and TRBJ1-1, reads EADIYQTPRYLVIGTGKKITLECSQTMGHDKMYWYQQDPGMELHLIHYSYGVNSTEKGDLSSESTVSRIRTEHFPLTLESARPSHTSQYLCASENRVNTEAFFGQGTRLTVV.

The CDR3 protein is CASSGQSLQGDEQYF. The CDR3 bases are TGTGCCAGCAGTGGCCAAAGCCTACAGGGTGACGAGCAGTACTTC. The chain employs TRBV6-6 and TRBJ2-7, with D possibly being TRBD1 (6 bases). The CDR3 totals 15 residues. Trimming took 5 bases from V and 5 from J, leaving 19 bases between them. Germline CDR1 and CDR2: MNHNY and SVGAGI (reference sequence).

This clone has a handful of counts. V and J are TRBV5-6 and TRBJ1-1; the match to TRBD1 covers 8 bases. V shed 4 bases and J 4 bases; nucleotides not matched to a gene: 9. The CDR3 is 15 residues long. Germline V gene data show CDR1 as SGHDT and CDR2 as YYEEEE. The CDR3 loop is CASSRNRGGGTEAFF. As DNA, the CDR3 is TGTGCCAGCAGCCGAAACAGGGGGGGAGGCACTGAAGCTTTCTTT.

Points on this clone: The junction and the germline gene differ at one end; a read error may be behind it. The gene calls are TRBV7-9 and TRBJ1-3; D remains unclear. The CDR3 loop spans 12 amino acids. CDR1 is SEHNR and CDR2 is FQNEAQ in the germline V gene (reference sequence). The CDR3 DNA follows: TGTGCCAGCAGCTTAAGTGGAGACACCATATATTTT. Its protein product is CASSLSGDTIYF.

The chain links TRBV27 to TRBJ2-3; D possibly corresponds to TRBD2 (6 bases). CDR1 and CDR2 (germline): MNHEY, SMNVEV (reference sequence). The CDR3 has 16 amino acids. V dropped 5 bases and J dropped 4 bases, with 19 bases sitting between them. The CDR3 spells CASSTMEGVVPDTQYF. The CDR3 nucleotides are TGTGCCAGCAGTACCATGGAGGGCGTAGTCCCAGATACGCAGTATTTT.

J is TRBJ2-7 and V is TRBV18; D is perhaps TRBD1 (5 bases). V gave up 3 bases and J gave up 4 bases, with 16 bases separating them. This CDR3 spans 15 amino acids. The germline CDR1 and CDR2 sequences are KGHSH and LQKENI. CDR3 bases: TGTGCCAGCTCACCCGACAGTTCGGGTCGTTACGAGCAGTACTTC. Translated, it gives CASSPDSSGRYEQYF.

The rearrangement joins TRBV12-5 to TRBJ1-1, with TRBD1 as a possible D gene (6 bases). V lost 7 bases and J 6 bases, leaving 18 bases between the germline ends. This CDR3 spans 14 amino acids. CDR1 is LGHNT, CDR2 FRNRAP, per germline. The CDR3 region has the DNA TGTGCTAGTGCCCCCCAGGGGAGGGGTGCTGAAGCTTTCTTT. Its translation: CASAPQGRGAEAFF.

This chain uses TRBV9 with TRBJ1-4; TRBD1 aligns across 7 bases. The CDR3 contains 14 residues. CDR1 and CDR2 (germline): SGDLS, YYNGEE. V shed 3 bases and J 7 bases; nucleotides not matched to a gene: 6. CDR3 DNA sequence: TGTGCCAGCAGCGCAGGGGGTTTGAGTGAAAAACTGTTTTTT. It specifies CASSAGGLSEKLFF.

This chain links TRBV5-4 with TRBJ2-3, with 8 bases fitting TRBD2. With V trimmed by 5 bases and J by 2 bases, 7 bases remained unmatched. The CDR3 covers 15 residues. CDR1 is SGHNT, CDR2 YYREEE, per germline (reference sequence). The CDR3 DNA reads as TGTGCCAGCAGACGGGGGGGGGCCTCCACAGATACGCAGTATTTT. Translating it yields CASRRGGASTDTQYF.

The chain combines TRBV3-1 (or the pseudogene TRBV3-2) with TRBJ2-1; a possible D gene is TRBD2 (6 bases). Germline CDR1 is LGHDT and CDR2 is YNNKEL (reference sequence). This CDR3 has 14 amino acids. Trimming pared 0 bases from V and 8 bases from J, leaving 11 bases between. CDR3 residues: CASSQESSVHEQFF. The CDR3 DNA reads TGTGCCAGCAGCCAAGAGTCTAGCGTTCATGAGCAGTTCTTC.

DNA of the CDR3: TGTGCCAGCAGCTCGCCAGGACAGAGCTCCTACAATGAGCAGTTCTTC. Protein sequence: CASSSPGQSSYNEQFF. The chain is built from TRBV5-4 and TRBJ2-1; possible D gene TRBD1, 6 bases. Trimming took off 3 bases at V and 0 bases at J, with 13 bases between the two ends. Germline V gene sequence: CDR1 SGHNT, CDR2 YYREEE (reference sequence). The CDR3 has 16 residues.

The chain combines TRBV18 with TRBJ1-1; 11 bases are a match to TRBD1. The CDR3 spans 15 residues. The germline CDR1 and CDR2 sequences are KGHSH and LQKENI. V dropped 3 bases and J dropped 4; count of bases not matched to a gene: 4. The CDR3 here is CASSPRTGGLTEAFF. For the CDR3, the DNA is TGTGCCAGCTCACCCCGGACAGGGGGCCTCACTGAAGCTTTCTTT.

The chain is built from TRBV28 and TRBJ2-7, with 8 bases lining up with TRBD2. The CDR3 loop spans 17 amino acids. Trimming at V came to 6 bases and at J to 0 bases, leaving 13 bases not matched to a gene. Germline values: CDR1 MDHEN, CDR2 SYDVKM. CDR3 amino acids: CASSSLTSGSSSYEQYF. The CDR3 DNA is TGTGCCAGCAGCTCGCTCACTAGCGGTTCTAGCTCCTACGAGCAGTACTTC. The entire variable domain, with the rest obtained from reference TRBV28 and TRBJ2-7, is as follows: DVKVTQSSRYLVKRTGEKVFLECVQDMDHENMFWYRQDPGLGLRLIYFSYDVKMKEKGDIPEGYSVSREKKERFSLILESASTNQTSMYLCASSSLTSGSSSYEQYFGPGTRLTVT.

The chain combines TRBV6-5 with TRBJ2-7, with TRBD1 identical over 9 bases. Trimming removed 2 bases from V and 2 bases from J; junction bases left unmatched: 7. In germline, CDR1 is MNHEY, CDR2 SVGAGI. The CDR3 length is 16 residues. CDR3 loop: CASSYGTQGAPYEQYF. The CDR3 DNA sequence: TGTGCCAGCAGTTACGGGACACAGGGGGCCCCCTACGAGCAGTACTTC.

This clone has a handful of counts. The rearrangement uses TRBV4-2 and TRBJ1-1; D remains ambiguous. In germline, CDR1 is LGHNA, CDR2 YNFKEQ. The CDR3 spans 14 residues. V lost 0 bases and J lost 1, with 6 bases in between. Here the CDR3 reads CASSQDSKNTEAFF. CDR3 in DNA: TGTGCCAGCAGCCAAGATAGCAAGAACACTGAAGCTTTCTTT.

The chain joins TRBV5-5 to TRBJ2-2, with 7 bases identical to TRBD1. V trimming: 3 bases; J trimming: 4 bases; junction bases outside the gene matches: 9. Germline values: CDR1 SGHKS, CDR2 YYEKEE (reference sequence). The CDR3 consists of 16 residues. The CDR3 region is CASSSQTGSGTGELFF. In nucleotides, the CDR3 is TGTGCCAGCAGCTCACAGACAGGGTCGGGCACCGGGGAGCTGTTTTTT.

The rearrangement links TRBV6-5 to TRBJ1-5; TRBD1 matches 7 bases. V shed 5 bases, J shed 5 bases, and the junction held 6 bases outside the gene matches. The CDR3 extends over 14 amino acids. Germline lookup yields CDR1 MNHEY and CDR2 SVGAGI. CDR3 sequence (DNA): TGTGCCAGCAGTACGACAGGGTTGGATCAGCCCCAGCATTTT. Protein: CASSTTGLDQPQHF.

The chain links TRBV19 to TRBJ1-6; 9 positions match TRBD1. The V segment lost 6 bases and the J segment 8 bases; nucleotides outside the gene matches: 8. The CDR3 runs 15 residues. Germline CDR1 reads LNHDA; CDR2 reads SQIVND (reference sequence). The CDR3 is CASSNQDRGDSPLHF. The CDR3 coding sequence is TGTGCCAGTAGCAACCAGGACAGGGGTGATTCACCCCTCCACTTT.

This clone was counted a single time. V gene TRBV3-1 (or the pseudogene TRBV3-2) combines with J gene TRBJ2-5; TRBD2 aligns across 14 bases. Germline CDR1 is LGHDT and CDR2 is YNNKEL (reference sequence). V shed 2 bases, J shed 5 bases, and the junction held 10 bases outside the gene matches. The CDR3 extends over 18 amino acids. As DNA, the CDR3 is TGTGCCAGCAGCCAAACTCCCGGACTAGCGGGGGGAAGGGAGACCCAGTACTTC. It yields the protein CASSQTPGLAGGRETQYF.

The gene calls are TRBV12-3 or TRBV12-4 and TRBJ1-1; D unclear. CDR3 length: 11 amino acids. Trimming cost V 3 bases and J 11 bases, with 10 bases left between them. The chain's CDR3 is CASSFPHQAFF. CDR3 in DNA: TGTGCCAGCAGTTTCCCCCATCAGGCTTTCTTT.

The CDR3 sequence: CASSRVGQNYGYTF. CDR3 coding DNA: TGTGCCAGCAGTCGGGTGGGACAGAACTATGGCTACACCTTC. This chain connects TRBV3-1 (or the pseudogene TRBV3-2) to TRBJ1-2; TRBD1 matches 7 bases. This CDR3 contains 14 residues. Germline values: CDR1 LGHDT, CDR2 YNNKEL (reference sequence). Germline trimming cut 6 bases from V and 2 bases from J; bases unmatched to any gene: 6.